This is a list of T cell receptor beta chains from one sample in a study of T cells in Graves' hyperthyroidism and ophthalmopathy. TCRdb re-analysed the multiplex PCR reads in MiXCR, keeping a single row per CDR3 protein. In the table there are some 510,000 distinct CDR3 sequences, about a fifth of which are singletons. Sequenced material: blood. The receptors were sampled from a man aged 18 to 30 with Graves' hyperthyroidism. The CDR3 runs from the conserved cysteine through the conserved F or W. D genes are given only for firm matches. Size is omitted from some rows. Given values are once, few, many or a class for expanded clones.

V gene	D gene	CDR3 length	J gene	clone size	CDR3 DNA	CDR3 protein
TRBV28	TRBD1	13	TRBJ1-1	many	TGTGCCAGCAGGCGACAGGGGTACACTGAAGCTTTCTTT	CASRRQGYTEAFF
TRBV7-3	-	13	TRBJ2-1	-	TGTGCCTGCGGTACTGGATTGGGTAATGAGCAGTTCTTC	CACGTGLGNEQFF
TRBV28	TRBD1	14	TRBJ2-7	many	TGTGCCAGCAGTTCATTGACAGGGAACAACGAGCAGTACTTC	CASSSLTGNNEQYF
TRBV28	TRBD1	14	TRBJ2-7	many	TGTGCCAGCAGTTTACCGACAGGGGGGTACGAGCAGTACTTC	CASSLPTGGYEQYF
TRBV4-2	TRBD2	16	TRBJ2-1	few	TGTGCCAGCAGCCCCCTAGCGGGACTAGCTGTATATGAGCAGTTCTTC	CASSPLAGLAVYEQFF
TRBV27	-	15	TRBJ1-3	-	TGTGCCAGCAGTCCTTCGGCCCGCTCTGGAAACACCATATATTTT	CASSPSARSGNTIYF
TRBV25-1	-	17	TRBJ1-1	many	TGTGCCAGCAGTGAAGGAGCTGAGCTCAAGGCGAACACTGAAGCTTTCTTT	CASSEGAELKANTEAFF
TRBV4-1	TRBD1	15	TRBJ1-1	many	TGCGCCAGCAGCGAAGAGGAGGGGGCCGGCACTGAAGCTTTCTTT	CASSEEEGAGTEAFF
TRBV19	TRBD1	19	TRBJ1-5	many	TGTGCCAGTAGTGCCGGAGGACAGGGGGCAGAAATTAGCAATCAGCCCCAGCATTTT	CASSAGGQGAEISNQPQHF
TRBV12-3/TRBV12-4	-	13	TRBJ1-1	-	TGTGCCAGCAATCAGGCCGGGAACACTGAAGCTTTCTTT	CASNQAGNTEAFF
TRBV28	-	15	TRBJ1-5	few	TGTGCCAGCAGTTTGGGCGGGGGCGAATCGCAGCCCCAGCATTTT	CASSLGGGESQPQHF
TRBV3-1	TRBD1	16	TRBJ2-5	few	TGTGCCAGCAGCCCCCGGGACAGGGGGTACCAAGAGACCCAGTACTTC	CASSPRDRGYQETQYF
TRBV19	TRBD1	15	TRBJ1-5	many	TGTGCCAGTAGTATCGGACAGGGGGCTTTTCAGCCCCAGCATTTT	CASSIGQGAFQPQHF
TRBV28	-	14	TRBJ1-5	-	TGTGCCAGCAGTTTTGTTGGGGCCAATCAGCCCCAGCATTTT	CASSFVGANQPQHF
TRBV28	-	17	TRBJ2-1	-	TGTGCCAGCAATCCGGGACGATTAGGGGACTCCTACAATGAGCAGTTCTTC	CASNPGRLGDSYNEQFF
TRBV6-1	-	11	TRBJ2-7	-	TGTGCCAGCAGTGAAGTACAGGAGCAGTACTTC	CASSEVQEQYF
TRBV28	TRBD1	15	TRBJ1-2	many	TGTGCCAGCAACCCCGCGGACAGGGTTGGCTATGGCTACACCTTC	CASNPADRVGYGYTF
TRBV11-1	-	15	TRBJ2-7	-	TGTGCCAGCAGATCCGGACGGACGTCCTCCTACGAGCAGTACTTC	CASRSGRTSSYEQYF
TRBV15	TRBD1	16	TRBJ1-3	many	TGTGCCACCAGCAGGCCCCTGCAGGGGGCTGGAAACACCATATATTTT	CATSRPLQGAGNTIYF
TRBV7-8	-	12	TRBJ1-5	-	TGTGCCAGCAGCTTAGAGGTTCAGCCCCAGCATTTT	CASSLEVQPQHF
TRBV6-5	TRBD2	14	TRBJ2-7	many	TGTGCCAGCAGTTACTCGGGACTAGCTTACGAGCAGTACTTC	CASSYSGLAYEQYF
TRBV24-1	TRBD1	15	TRBJ2-7	-	TGTGCCACCAGTGACCCAAGACGACAGGGGAACGAGCAGTACTTC	CATSDPRRQGNEQYF
TRBV6-5	TRBD2	15	TRBJ2-5	many	TGTGCAAGCACGAGTAGCGGGGGATCCCAAGAGACCCAGTACTTC	CASTSSGGSQETQYF
TRBV28	TRBD2	14	TRBJ2-7	few	TGTGCCAGCAGTTTCGCGGGGGAAGGCTACGAGCAGTACTTC	CASSFAGEGYEQYF
TRBV30	-	11	TRBJ1-1	many	TGTGCCTGGAGAAAGAACACTGAAGCTTTCTTT	CAWRKNTEAFF
TRBV6-1	-	12	TRBJ1-1	-	TGTGCCAGCAGTGACAGTTACACTGAAGCTTCCTTT	CASSDSYTEASF
TRBV19	-	12	TRBJ2-2	few	TGTGCCAGTAACGCGAACACCGGGGAGCTGTTTTTT	CASNANTGELFF
TRBV30	TRBD2	15	TRBJ2-5	many	TGTGCCTGGAGTTCGGGACTAGCGGGGCCTGAGACCCAGTACTTC	CAWSSGLAGPETQYF
TRBV12-3/TRBV12-4	-	12	TRBJ1-2	few	TGTGCCAGCAGTGAAGGGGGTCATGGCTACACCTTC	CASSEGGHGYTF
TRBV28	-	14	TRBJ1-5	-	TGTGCCAGCAGCCCCAGCCATCCCAATCAGCCCCAGCATTTT	CASSPSHPNQPQHF